A single sample gave rise to the 13 T cell receptor beta chains below, sequenced in a study of cytomegalovirus exposure and HLA in healthy donors. The method was immunoSEQ multiplex PCR; TCRdb's version includes in-frame clones alone and lacks a portion of them. The sample holds 250,000 to 350,000 clones; around nine tenths are singletons and the top ten take about 0.9%. Source material: PBMCs. The receptors shown here come from a woman aged 18-29 years in good health and CMV-seronegative.

The rearrangement uses TRBV5-1 and TRBJ2-3, with TRBD1 matching over 10 bases. This CDR3 region has 15 residues. Trimming at V came to 4 bases and at J to 5 bases, leaving 7 bases not matched to a gene. Germline V gives CDR1 SGHRS, CDR2 YFSETQ. CDR3 residues: CASSDLTGGVDTQYF. DNA of the CDR3: TGCGCCAGCAGCGACTTGACAGGGGGCGTAGATACGCAGTATTTT.

CDR3 coding DNA: TGCGCCAGCAGCCAAGAACACTCGTACGGGTCATCCTACAATGAGCAGTTCTTC. Amino acid sequence: CASSQEHSYGSSYNEQFF. The genes are TRBV4-3 and TRBJ2-1; no clear D. The CDR3 is 18 residues long. Trimming removed 0 bases from V and 1 base from J, with 16 bases in between. CDR1 is LGHNA and CDR2 is YSLEER in the germline V gene.

The chain recombines TRBV10-2 with TRBJ2-1; tentatively, D is TRBD1 (6 bases). The CDR3 covers 14 residues. Trimming removed 2 bases from V and 2 bases from J, with 7 bases in between. The germline V gene has CDR1 WSHSY and CDR2 SAAADI. The CDR3 spells CASSENRAYNEQFF. The CDR3 coding sequence is TGCGCCAGCAGTGAGAACAGGGCCTACAATGAGCAGTTCTTC.

The V gene is TRBV13, the J gene TRBJ2-5; 11 positions agree with TRBD2. Per germline, CDR1 PRHDT and CDR2 FYEKMQ (reference sequence). This CDR3 comprises 19 residues. The trim removed 4 bases at V and 5 bases at J, leaving 18 bases unmatched. The CDR3 spells CASSSSWASGRLARETQYF. The CDR3 DNA reads TGTGCCAGCAGCTCATCCTGGGCTAGCGGGAGGTTGGCGAGGGAGACCCAGTACTTC.

This clone is a singleton in its sample. The J gene is TRBJ2-3, the V gene TRBV6-5; 8 bases agree with TRBD2. The germline V gene encodes CDR1 MNHEY and CDR2 SVGAGI. CDR3 length equals 15 residues. After removal of 6 bases from V and 2 bases from J, the junction contained 7 bases not matched to a gene. The CDR3 DNA sequence: TGTGCCAGCAGGCTCGGACTAGCCTTCACAGATACGCAGTATTTT. Protein: CASRLGLAFTDTQYF.

The chain has TRBV10-3 and TRBJ2-7; 10 positions match TRBD1. Germline V gene lookup returns CDR1 ENHRY and CDR2 SYGVKD. V lost 3 bases to trimming and J lost 1 base; unmatched junction nucleotides: 15. The CDR3 runs to 19 residues. CDR3 sequence (DNA): TGTGCCATCAGTGAAACACCCGACAGGGGGCGTTCCAAGTCCTACGAGCAGTACTTC. Translation gives CAISETPDRGRSKSYEQYF.

The chain employs TRBV27 and TRBJ2-3; TRBD2 matches 12 bases. Germline V gives CDR1 MNHEY, CDR2 SMNVEV (reference sequence). The CDR3 loop spans 15 amino acids. The J segment lost 1 base and the V segment lost 9 bases, leaving 5 bases of the junction unmatched. The CDR3: CASGLAGRGTDTQYF. CDR3 DNA: TGTGCCAGTGGACTAGCGGGGCGGGGCACAGATACGCAGTATTTT.

The rearrangement uses TRBV14 and TRBJ1-1; 7 bases align to TRBD1. The CDR3 is made up of 14 amino acids. Looked up from germline, CDR1 is SGHDN and CDR2 is FVKESK. With V trimmed by 4 bases and J by 2 bases, 4 bases remained unmatched. CDR3 in amino acids: CASSPRQGNTEAFF. CDR3 coding DNA: TGTGCCAGCAGCCCCCGACAGGGAAACACTGAAGCTTTCTTT.

The chain couples TRBV10-3 to TRBJ1-2; D call uncertain. V gave up 6 bases and J gave up 1 base, with 18 bases separating them. The CDR3 runs 16 residues. Germline CDR1 and CDR2: ENHRY and SYGVKD. CDR3 DNA: TGTGCCATCAGGCTCAACCAAGAACTCGATAACTATGGCTACACCTTC. Translation: CAIRLNQELDNYGYTF.

This rearrangement joins TRBV10-1 to TRBJ2-1, with 14 bases aligning to TRBD2. V was pared by 0 bases and J by 3 bases, with 4 bases of the junction left unmatched. Germline V CDR1 and CDR2: WNHNN, SYGVQD (reference sequence). The CDR3 runs 18 residues. In DNA form, the CDR3 reads TGCGCCAGCAGTGAGTCGGGACTAGCGGGAGATTTCTACAATGAGCAGTTCTTC. This encodes CASSESGLAGDFYNEQFF.

The chain has TRBV28 and TRBJ2-6, with D perhaps TRBD1 (6 bases). Trimming took off 6 bases at V and 1 base at J, with 10 bases between the two ends. Per germline, CDR1 MDHEN and CDR2 SYDVKM. The CDR3 length is 15 residues. CDR3 DNA: TGTGCCAGCAGCGACAGGCAATCTGGGGCCAACGTCCTGACTTTC. Amino acids: CASSDRQSGANVLTF.

This chain uses TRBV7-8 with TRBJ2-7, with a weak D call TRBD2 (6 bases). This CDR3 has 15 amino acids. V lost 2 bases to trimming and J lost 2 bases, with 13 bases between them. Germline V lookup: CDR1 SGHVS, CDR2 FQNEAQ. The CDR3 DNA reads as TGTGCCAGCAGCTTACGCTGGACTACAGCCTACGAGCAGTACTTC. Translating gives CASSLRWTTAYEQYF.

The rearrangement joins TRBV29-1 to TRBJ2-7; possibly TRBD2 for D (5 bases). The germline gives CDR1 SQVTM, CDR2 ANQGSEA. CDR3 size: 14 residues. Trimming shortened V by 6 bases and J by 0 bases, and 15 bases separated the two germline ends. This CDR3 reads CSVDPRGDSYEQYF. DNA of the CDR3: TGCAGCGTCGATCCTCGGGGAGACTCCTACGAGCAGTACTTC.